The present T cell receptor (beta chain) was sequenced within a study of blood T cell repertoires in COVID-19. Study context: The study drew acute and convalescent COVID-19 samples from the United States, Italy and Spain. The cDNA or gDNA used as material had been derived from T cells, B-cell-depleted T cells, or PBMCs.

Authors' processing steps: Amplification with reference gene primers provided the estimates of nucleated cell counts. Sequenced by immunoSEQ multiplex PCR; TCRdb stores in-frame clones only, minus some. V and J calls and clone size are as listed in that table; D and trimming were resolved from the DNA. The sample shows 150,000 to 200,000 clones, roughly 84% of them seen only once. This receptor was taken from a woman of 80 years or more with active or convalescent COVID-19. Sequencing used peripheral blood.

CDR3 sequence: CASRDWNTEAFF. The CDR3 DNA reads as TGTGCCAGCAGAGACTGGAACACTGAAGCTTTCTTT. The chain couples TRBV6-5 to TRBJ1-1; D uncertain. CDR3 length: 12 residues. Looked up from germline, CDR1 is MNHEY and CDR2 is SVGAGI. The V and J ends lost 6 bases and 1 base respectively, with 6 bases between them.